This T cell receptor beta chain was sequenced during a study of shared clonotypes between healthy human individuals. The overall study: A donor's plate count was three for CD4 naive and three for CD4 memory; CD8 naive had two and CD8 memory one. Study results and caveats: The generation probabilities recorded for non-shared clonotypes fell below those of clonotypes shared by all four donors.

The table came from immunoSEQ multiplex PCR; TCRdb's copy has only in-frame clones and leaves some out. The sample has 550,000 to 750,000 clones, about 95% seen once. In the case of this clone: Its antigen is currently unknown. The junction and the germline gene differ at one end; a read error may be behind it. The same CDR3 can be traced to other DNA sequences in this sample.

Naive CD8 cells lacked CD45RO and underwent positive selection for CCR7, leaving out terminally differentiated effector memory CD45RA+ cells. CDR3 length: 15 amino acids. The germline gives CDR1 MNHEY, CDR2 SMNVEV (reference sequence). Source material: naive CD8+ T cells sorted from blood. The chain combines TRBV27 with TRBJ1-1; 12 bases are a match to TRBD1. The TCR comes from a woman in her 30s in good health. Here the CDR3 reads CASSLRDRGPTEAFF. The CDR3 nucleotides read TGTGCCAGTAGTTTGAGGGACAGGGGGCCCACTGAAGCTTTCTTT.